The 31 T cell receptor beta chains presented below share a single source sample, sequenced in a study of blood T cell repertoires in COVID-19 (dated by TCRdb to the early 2020s). Preparation of the library involved the immunoSEQ multiplex PCR assay. The table was pulled from immuneACCESS by TCRdb, which kept in-frame rearrangements only. Such tables lose some clones; where checked, under half of the loss comes from unresolved V genes, and the rest has no known cause. The sample contains some 210,000 clones, 89% of them found a single time. The ten largest clonotypes hold more than 4.5% of the sample. Sample: peripheral blood. These receptors were taken from a woman between 35 and 50 years old with acute or convalescent COVID-19.

The CDR3 DNA is TGTGCCAGCAGGACATCAACCGACGCCCCAGCAACTAATGAAAAACTGTTTTTT. Its translation is CASRTSTDAPATNEKLFF. The chain joins TRBV2 to TRBJ1-4; D gene uncertain. The CDR3 contains 18 residues. Germline assignment: CDR1 SNHLY and CDR2 FYNNEI. V lost 6 bases and J 0 bases, leaving 20 bases between the germline ends.

The chain carries TRBV7-3 and TRBJ1-2; no firm D call. CDR3 length: 15 amino acids. The V gene lost 0 bases and the J gene lost 4 bases, with 12 bases spanning the gap. From germline, CDR1 is SGHTA and CDR2 FQGTGA. CDR3 in amino acids: CASSLTRATIYGYTF. The CDR3 DNA reads as TGTGCCAGCAGCTTAACGAGGGCCACCATCTATGGCTACACCTTC.

This clone came up once. The chain employs TRBV10-2 and TRBJ2-1; 7 bases are shared with TRBD2. The V segment lost 2 bases and the J segment 2 bases; nucleotides outside the gene matches: 3. Germline V gene data show CDR1 as WSHSY and CDR2 as SAAADI. This CDR3 is 15 amino acids long. This CDR3 is CASSEGGGTYNEQFF. The CDR3 bases are TGCGCCAGCAGTGAGGGCGGGGGAACCTACAATGAGCAGTTCTTC.

The chain has TRBV6-5 and TRBJ1-2, with 10 bases aligning to TRBD1. Germline-derived CDR1 and CDR2 are MNHEY and SVGAGI. After removal of 5 bases from V and 4 bases from J, the junction contained 1 base not matched to a gene. The CDR3 has 13 residues. The CDR3 DNA reads as TGTGCCAGCAGTAGGGACAGGGGCTATGGCTACACCTTC. Protein sequence: CASSRDRGYGYTF.

The V call is TRBV5-6, the J call TRBJ1-3, with TRBD1 matching over 9 bases. This CDR3 is built from 16 residues. V shed 0 bases, J shed 1 base, and the junction held 2 bases outside the gene matches. Germline V gene lookup returns CDR1 SGHDT and CDR2 YYEEEE. CDR3 bases: TGTGCCAGCAGCTTGGCCGGGACAGGGTCTGGAAACACCATATATTTT. Amino acid sequence: CASSLAGTGSGNTIYF.

The rearrangement joins TRBV10-2 to TRBJ1-5, with D perhaps matching TRBD1 (6 bases). Between the trimmed V and J ends, which lost 6 bases and 4 bases, there was a span of 16 bases. The CDR3 length is 15 residues. Germline CDR1 reads WSHSY; CDR2 reads SAAADI. CDR3 in amino acids: CASSAGAVWNQPQHF. CDR3 nucleotides: TGCGCCAGCAGCGCAGGGGCGGTTTGGAATCAGCCCCAGCATTTT.

This clone was counted at least ten times. The genes are TRBV24-1 and TRBJ2-2; TRBD2 might be the D (5 bases). The CDR3 loop spans 18 amino acids. The V gene lost 1 base and the J gene lost 0 bases, with 14 bases spanning the gap. Germline V gives CDR1 KGHDR, CDR2 SFDVKD. The CDR3 nucleotides are TGTGCCACCAGTGATTTCGGGCGAGGGAGTTCGAACACCGGGGAGCTGTTTTTT. As protein: CATSDFGRGSSNTGELFF.

This clone was observed once. The chain is built from TRBV30 and TRBJ2-1; 9 nucleotides line up with TRBD2. Per the germline V gene, CDR1 is GTSNPN and CDR2 is SVGIG (reference sequence). V was pared by 0 bases and J by 6 bases, with 6 bases of the junction left unmatched. The CDR3 spans 15 residues. The CDR3 sequence is CAWSVSSGGINEQFF. CDR3 sequence (DNA): TGTGCCTGGAGTGTATCCAGCGGGGGGATCAATGAGCAGTTCTTC.

This clone appeared once. This chain links TRBV19 with TRBJ1-1, with D possibly TRBD1 on 6 matching bases. Germline assignment: CDR1 LNHDA and CDR2 SQIVND (reference sequence). CDR3 length equals 13 residues. V was clipped by 7 bases and J by 3 bases, with 12 bases between them. CDR3 in amino acids: CASTRGLDTEAFF. CDR3 DNA sequence: TGTGCCAGTACCAGGGGTTTGGACACTGAAGCTTTCTTT.

The V and J genes are TRBV2 and TRBJ2-7; D is ambiguous. Between the trimmed V and J ends, which lost 1 base and 2 bases, there was a span of 6 bases. CDR1 and CDR2 (germline): SNHLY, FYNNEI. The CDR3 is made up of 13 amino acids. As DNA, the CDR3 is TGTGCCAGCAGTGAAGACAGCCCCTACGAGCAGTACGTC. Its translation is CASSEDSPYEQYV.

This clone was counted a single time. The chain carries TRBV5-6 and TRBJ1-4, with D unresolved. Germline values: CDR1 SGHDT, CDR2 YYEEEE. V was shortened by 3 bases and J by 4 bases, with 10 bases between the two germline ends. The CDR3 runs 14 residues. In DNA form, the CDR3 reads TGTGCCAGCAGCTCCGTCGGGGATAATGAAAAACTGTTTTTT. Translating it yields CASSSVGDNEKLFF.

This chain uses TRBV6-2 or TRBV6-3 with TRBJ1-2, with D possibly being TRBD1 (5 bases). Trimming removed 5 bases from V and 4 bases from J, with 11 bases in between. The CDR3 has 13 residues. Germline V CDR1 and CDR2: MNHEY, SVGEGT. This CDR3 reads CASSPRGIYGYTF. CDR3 in DNA: TGTGCCAGCAGTCCACGGGGGATCTATGGCTACACCTTC.

This clone was recorded only once. The chain links TRBV7-8 to TRBJ1-4, with TRBD1 as a possible D gene (5 bases). The length of the CDR3 is 15 residues. V dropped 1 base and J dropped 7 bases, with 13 bases sitting between them. Per the germline V gene, CDR1 is SGHVS and CDR2 is FQNEAQ. CDR3 in DNA: TGTGCCAGCAGCTTAGGTGGGGGGGGTCGTGAAAAACTGTTTTTT. Residues: CASSLGGGGREKLFF. The variable domain in full, with the rest retrieved from reference TRBV7-8 and TRBJ1-4, is GAGVSQSPRYKVAKRGQDVALRCDPISGHVSLFWYQQALGQGPEFLTYFQNEAQLDKSGLPSDRFFAERPEGSVSTLKIQRTQQEDSAVYLCASSLGGGGREKLFFGSGTQLSVL.

V is TRBV3-1 (or the pseudogene TRBV3-2) and J is TRBJ1-4, with D perhaps matching TRBD1 (6 bases). V dropped 2 bases and J dropped 5 bases, with 6 bases sitting between them. CDR1 is LGHDT, CDR2 YNNKEL, per germline (reference sequence). The CDR3 covers 13 residues. The DNA of the CDR3 is TGTGCCAGCAGCCAACAGGGGAATGAAAAACTGTTTTTT. It yields the protein CASSQQGNEKLFF.

The V gene is TRBV9, the J gene TRBJ1-1; the D is unclear. This CDR3 has 13 amino acids. Trimming removed 2 bases from V and 2 bases from J, with 7 bases in between. The germline gives CDR1 SGDLS, CDR2 YYNGEE. The CDR3 DNA follows: TGTGCCAGCAGCGTCGGGTATAACACTGAAGCTTTCTTT. Translating gives CASSVGYNTEAFF.

J is TRBJ1-1 and V is TRBV4-1; 10 nucleotides agree with TRBD1. Unmatched junction bases numbered 4, after V lost 3 bases and J lost 3 bases. The CDR3 loop spans 15 amino acids. Germline loops: CDR1 MGHRA, CDR2 YSYEKL. The CDR3 coding sequence is TGCGCCAGCAGCCACGGGGGACAGGGGTACACTGAAGCTTTCTTT. Translating gives CASSHGGQGYTEAFF.

The rearrangement joins TRBV10-1 to TRBJ2-2, with TRBD1 as a possible D gene (6 bases). This CDR3 is built from 13 residues. Germline lookup yields CDR1 WNHNN and CDR2 SYGVQD (reference sequence). Deletions cut 4 bases from V and 6 bases from J, with 9 bases between. The CDR3 coding sequence is TGCGCCAGCAGTGCTGGGGGCTCCGGGGAGCTGTTTTTT. It specifies CASSAGGSGELFF.

The V and J genes are TRBV5-6 and TRBJ2-5, with TRBD1 as a possible D gene (5 bases). Between the trimmed V and J ends, which lost 0 bases and 5 bases, there was a span of 11 bases. Germline assignment: CDR1 SGHDT and CDR2 YYEEEE. This CDR3 comprises 14 residues. As DNA, the CDR3 is TGTGCCAGCAGCTTGGGCCAGGGTGGGGAGACCCAGTACTTC. Its translation: CASSLGQGGETQYF.

J is TRBJ1-1 and V is TRBV12-3 or TRBV12-4; D unresolved. The length of the CDR3 is 12 residues. Trimming pared 3 bases from V and 3 bases from J, leaving 5 bases between. CDR3 protein: CASSFIDTEAFF. CDR3 DNA: TGTGCCAGCAGTTTTATAGACACTGAAGCTTTCTTT.

The rearrangement joins TRBV5-1 to TRBJ2-2, with D possibly matching TRBD1 (6 bases). Between the trimmed V and J ends, which lost 2 bases and 2 bases, there was a span of 10 bases. This CDR3 spans 15 amino acids. From germline, CDR1 is SGHRS and CDR2 YFSETQ. Here the CDR3 DNA reads TGCGCCAGCAGCTTTGAAGGGGGTAACACCGGGGAGCTGTTTTTT. Translated, it gives CASSFEGGNTGELFF.

The V call is TRBV18, the J call TRBJ1-5; 7 bases are shared with TRBD1. Trimming cost V 4 bases and J 11 bases; bases outside gene matches: 11. Germline CDR1 KGHSH, CDR2 LQKENI. The CDR3 extends over 14 amino acids. The CDR3 spells CASSRETGWDAQHF. The CDR3 DNA is TGTGCCAGCTCACGCGAGACAGGGTGGGATGCCCAGCATTTT.

J is TRBJ1-4 and V is TRBV2; TRBD1 might be the D (6 bases). V was trimmed by 2 bases and J by 7 bases, leaving 14 bases between them. This CDR3 has 15 residues. From germline, CDR1 is SNHLY and CDR2 FYNNEI. CDR3 sequence: CASSETGIVFEKLFF. The DNA of the CDR3 is TGTGCCAGCAGTGAAACAGGGATCGTCTTTGAAAAACTGTTTTTT.

V is TRBV5-1 and J is TRBJ1-1, with D perhaps matching TRBD1 (5 bases). The CDR3 covers 15 residues. V was trimmed by 4 bases and J by 1 base, leaving 14 bases between them. Per the germline V gene, CDR1 is SGHRS and CDR2 is YFSETQ. For the CDR3, the DNA is TGCGCCAGCAGCCACGACAGCTACAAGAACACTGAAGCTTTCTTT. This translates into CASSHDSYKNTEAFF. The full variable domain, rest sourced from reference TRBV5-1 and TRBJ1-1, is KAGVTQTPRYLIKTRGQQVTLSCSPISGHRSVSWYQQTPGQGLQFLFEYFSETQRNKGNFPGRFSGRQFSNSRSEMNVSTLELGDSALYLCASSHDSYKNTEAFFGQGTRLTVV.

The chain couples TRBV9 to TRBJ2-2; the D gene is possibly TRBD1 (6 bases). The CDR3 length is 16 residues. Germline V lookup: CDR1 SGDLS, CDR2 YYNGEE. V lost 7 bases and J lost 4, with 20 bases in between. The CDR3 nucleotides read TGTGCCAGCGGAAGGACAGCGACGATGGGCACCGGGGAGCTGTTTTTT. It encodes CASGRTATMGTGELFF.

The chain links TRBV5-6 to TRBJ1-2; D not resolved. Germline V gene data show CDR1 as SGHDT and CDR2 as YYEEEE. The CDR3 loop spans 15 amino acids. V gave up 0 bases and J gave up 4 bases, with 13 bases separating them. CDR3 loop: CASSLEAKRSYGYTF. In DNA, the CDR3 is TGTGCCAGCAGCTTGGAAGCAAAGCGGAGCTATGGCTACACCTTC.

This clone appeared a single time. CDR3 DNA sequence: TGTGCCAGCACGGACAGCCTCAACTATAACACTGAAGCTTTCTTT. Protein sequence: CASTDSLNYNTEAFF. The V gene is TRBV2, the J gene TRBJ1-1; D perhaps matches TRBD1 (6 bases). Germline-derived CDR1 and CDR2 are SNHLY and FYNNEI. This CDR3 has 15 residues. V was clipped by 7 bases and J by 2 bases, with 17 bases between them.

The V call is TRBV6-5, the J call TRBJ1-6; D is undetermined. Germline lookup yields CDR1 MNHEY and CDR2 SVGAGI. V gave up 6 bases and J gave up 7 bases, with 16 bases separating them. CDR3 length equals 15 residues. Here the CDR3 reads CASRLPPNPNSPLHF. The CDR3 DNA sequence: TGTGCCAGCAGACTCCCCCCGAACCCCAATTCACCCCTCCACTTT.

The rearrangement joins TRBV10-2 to TRBJ2-7; TRBD1 matches 7 bases. This CDR3 has 15 amino acids. CDR1 WSHSY and CDR2 SAAADI come from the germline V gene. Germline trimming cut 2 bases from V and 3 bases from J; bases unmatched to any gene: 7. The CDR3 nucleotides are TGCGCCAGCAGTGAGGACGGGACAGCTTACTACGAGCAGTACGTC. Encoded protein: CASSEDGTAYYEQYV.

CDR3 region: CASSDSNEKLFF. In DNA form, the CDR3 reads TGCGCCAGCAGTGACAGTAATGAAAAACTGTTTTTT. The V gene is TRBV10-1, the J gene TRBJ1-4; no reliable D call. Trimming removed 3 bases at V and 4 bases at J, with 3 bases between. Per germline, CDR1 WNHNN and CDR2 SYGVQD (reference sequence). This CDR3 spans 12 amino acids.

The chain carries TRBV5-1 and TRBJ2-1; a weak D match, TRBD1 (7 bases). The CDR3 length is 15 residues. Germline V gene lookup returns CDR1 SGHRS and CDR2 YFSETQ. The V end was cut by 4 bases, the J end by 3 bases, with 14 bases between. This CDR3 is CASSLEGADYNEQFF. DNA of the CDR3: TGCGCCAGCAGCCTGGAGGGGGCCGACTACAATGAGCAGTTCTTC.

This sequence joins TRBV3-1 (or the pseudogene TRBV3-2) and TRBJ2-3; 8 bases fit TRBD2. CDR3 size: 17 residues. J gave up 1 base and V 1 base, and 7 bases lay outside the gene matches. The germline V gene has CDR1 LGHDT and CDR2 YNNKEL (reference sequence). CDR3 nucleotide sequence: TGTGCCAGCAGCCAAGTTGGCGGGGGGTTCGGCACAGATACGCAGTATTTT. As protein: CASSQVGGGFGTDTQYF.